The sequence of this T cell receptor (beta chain) was determined in a study of OX40 agonist ivuxolimab in advanced cancers. As for the study in general: The dose of intravenous ivuxolimab that patients received every 2 weeks ranged from 0.01 to 10 mg/kg. Study findings and constraints: Some nonresponders additionally presented with little normalized T-cell clonal expansion.

This clone was detected once. Its antigen is not known. The CDR3 is 12 amino acids. CDR1 and CDR2 (germline): SGHTA, FQGNSA. V dropped 3 bases and J dropped 4 bases, with 6 bases sitting between them. Blood draws occurred at baseline, cycle 4 day 1, and cycle 7 day 1. TCRdb's table, derived via immunoSEQ multiplex PCR, lists solely in-frame clones and lacks some. Among around 23,000 clones listed, approximately 80% were seen once. V and J are TRBV7-2 and TRBJ1-2; D is ambiguous. The source material was CD4+ or CD8+ T cells sorted from blood, sampled in a trial of the OX40 agonist ivuxolimab. The source is an adult with an advanced solid tumor such as melanoma, head and neck, liver or kidney cancer. For the CDR3, the DNA is TGTGCCAGCAGCTTTCTGAGCTATGGCTACACCTTC. Protein sequence: CASSFLSYGYTF. Based on the CDR3 plus reference TRBV7-2 and TRBJ1-2, the full variable domain is GAGVSQSPSNKVTEKGKDVELRCDPISGHTALYWYRQSLGQGLEFLIYFQGNSAPDKSGLPSDRFSAERTGGSVSTLTIQRTQQEDSAVYLCASSFLSYGYTFGSGTRLTVV.